Listed here is a single TCR beta chain. The sample is drawn from a study of T cells in Graves' hyperthyroidism and ophthalmopathy. It was RNA transcripts that yielded the amplified TCR beta CDR3 regions. HTBI primers were employed in a first-round RT-PCR of the TCR CDR3. Each CDR3 protein is one row after TCRdb ran MiXCR on the multiplex PCR reads. The sample carries fewer than 550,000 distinct CDR3 sequences, approximately 25% recorded once. This CDR3 contains 15 residues. The V end was cut by 1 base, the J end by 4 bases, with 10 bases between. In germline, CDR1 is MNHNS, CDR2 SASEGT. Sequencing was done on a sample of blood. This TCR was sampled from a woman in her twenties or thirties with Graves' ophthalmopathy. This sequence joins TRBV6-1 and TRBJ2-2; D is ambiguous. CDR3 DNA sequence: TGTGCCAGCAGTGAAGTCGGCACCGGCACCGGGGAGCTGTTTTTT. Translating gives CASSEVGTGTGELFF.